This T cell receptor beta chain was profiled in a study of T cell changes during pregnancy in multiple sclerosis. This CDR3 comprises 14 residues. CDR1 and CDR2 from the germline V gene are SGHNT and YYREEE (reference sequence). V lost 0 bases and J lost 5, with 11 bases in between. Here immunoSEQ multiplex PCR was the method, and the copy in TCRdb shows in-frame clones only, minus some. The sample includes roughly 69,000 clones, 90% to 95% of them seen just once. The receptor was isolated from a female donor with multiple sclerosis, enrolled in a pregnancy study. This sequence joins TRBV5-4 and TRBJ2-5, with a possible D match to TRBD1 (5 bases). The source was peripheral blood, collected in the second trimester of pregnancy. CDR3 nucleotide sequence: TGTGCCAGCAGCTTGGAAGGGGCCGCGGAGACCCAGTACTTC. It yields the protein CASSLEGAAETQYF.